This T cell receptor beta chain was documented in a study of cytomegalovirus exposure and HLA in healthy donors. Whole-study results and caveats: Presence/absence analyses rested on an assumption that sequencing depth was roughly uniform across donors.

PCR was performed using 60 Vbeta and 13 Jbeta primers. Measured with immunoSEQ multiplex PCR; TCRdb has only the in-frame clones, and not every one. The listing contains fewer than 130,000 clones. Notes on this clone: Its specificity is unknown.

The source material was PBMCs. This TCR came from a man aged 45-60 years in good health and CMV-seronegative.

The CDR3 DNA sequence: TGTGCCAGCAGCTATACAGGGTCGAACACCGGGGAGCTGTTTTTT. It yields the protein CASSYTGSNTGELFF. This chain links TRBV7-8 with TRBJ2-2; a weak D match, TRBD1 (6 bases). Germline CDR1 and CDR2: SGHVS and FQNEAQ. V lost 4 bases, J lost 0 bases, and 9 bases lay in between. This CDR3 contains 15 residues. The entire variable domain, with the rest obtained from reference TRBV7-8 and TRBJ2-2, is as follows: GAGVSQSPRYKVAKRGQDVALRCDPISGHVSLFWYQQALGQGPEFLTYFQNEAQLDKSGLPSDRFFAERPEGSVSTLKIQRTQQEDSAVYLCASSYTGSNTGELFFGEGSRLTVL.